These 14 T cell receptor beta chains came from one sample sequenced in a study of T-cell reconstitution after alpha-beta-depleted transplantation in children. The TCRbeta library was prepared with unique molecular identifiers. From the PCR reads, TCRdb called clonotypes with MiXCR, one entry per CDR3 protein. There are 450,000 to 700,000 distinct CDR3 sequences in the sample; over 20% occur only once, and under 45% lies in the top ten. Specimen: PBMCs, collected before TCRalphabeta/CD19-depleted stem cell transplant. These receptors came from a boy younger than two with Wiskott-Aldrich syndrome, due to receive a stem cell transplant.

This clonotype was found a few times. V usage is TRBV15 and J usage is TRBJ2-4; no reliable D call. Trimming pared 1 base from V and 1 base from J, leaving 14 bases between. Per the germline V gene, CDR1 is LNHNV and CDR2 is YYDKDF (reference sequence). CDR3 length: 17 residues. This chain's CDR3 is CATSRVAVGPAKNIQYF. The CDR3 DNA reads as TGTGCCACCAGCAGAGTGGCGGTCGGTCCCGCCAAAAACATTCAGTACTTC.

The sample holds a few counts of this clonotype. The V call is TRBV5-6, the J call TRBJ2-5; 12 bases are a match to TRBD2. J gave up 6 bases and V 0 bases, and 9 bases lay outside the gene matches. The CDR3 length is 17 residues. Germline CDR1 and CDR2: SGHDT and YYEEEE. For the CDR3, the DNA is TGTGCCAGCAGCTTGGAACCCGGGACTAGCGGGCGGAAGACCCAGTACTTC. Protein: CASSLEPGTSGRKTQYF.

The chain combines TRBV5-5 with TRBJ2-1, with D hard to call. This CDR3 comprises 12 residues. CDR1 and CDR2 from the germline V gene are SGHKS and YYEKEE (reference sequence). Trimming removed 4 bases from V and 6 bases from J, with 8 bases in between. CDR3 amino acids: CASSPDINEQFF. DNA for the CDR3: TGTGCCAGCAGCCCCGACATCAATGAGCAGTTCTTC. Looking up the rest from reference TRBV5-5 and TRBJ2-1 gives the full variable domain: DAGVTQSPTHLIKTRGQQVTLRCSPISGHKSVSWYQQVLGQGPQFIFQYYEKEERGRGNFPDRFSARQFPNYSSELNVNALLLGDSALYLCASSPDINEQFFGPGTRLTVL.

The rearrangement links TRBV19 to TRBJ2-1; 7 nucleotides agree with TRBD2. CDR3 length equals 21 residues. The V gene end was trimmed by 5 bases and the J gene end by 1 base; junction bases not matched to a gene: 23. CDR1 and CDR2 from the germline V gene are LNHDA and SQIVND (reference sequence). In DNA form, the CDR3 reads TGTGCCAGTAGTGTGAGACTAGCAGCGACACGAAGAGCCGGTTCCTACAATGAGCAGTTCTTC. Protein product: CASSVRLAATRRAGSYNEQFF.

As for this clonotype: One base away lies a much larger clone, so this may be a sequencing read error. The rearrangement links TRBV10-3 to TRBJ2-2; D may be TRBD1 or TRBD2 (5 bases each). The germline gives CDR1 ENHRY, CDR2 SYGVKD. The CDR3 is 15 amino acids. Trimming left V 6 bases short and J 1 base short, with 12 bases between. The CDR3 region is CAISLGPLNTGELFF. The CDR3 DNA reads TGTGCCATCAGCCTGGGACCCCTGAACACCGGGGAGCTGTTTTTT.

A few counts support this clonotype. The V call is TRBV24-1, the J call TRBJ2-5, with 12 bases that match TRBD2. In germline, CDR1 is KGHDR, CDR2 SFDVKD. The CDR3 is made up of 15 amino acids. V trimming: 3 bases; J trimming: 5 bases; junction bases outside the gene matches: 3. The CDR3 sequence is CATSDPTSGSETQYF. In nucleotides, the CDR3 is TGTGCCACCAGTGATCCGACTAGCGGGAGTGAGACCCAGTACTTC.

This chain uses TRBV7-2 with TRBJ2-2, with TRBD1 identical over 9 bases. The germline gives CDR1 SGHTA, CDR2 FQGNSA. The junction had 3 bases not matched to a gene; V was cut back by 5 bases and J by 2 bases. CDR3 length: 15 amino acids. CDR3 sequence: CASSEGQGNTGELFF. In DNA form, the CDR3 reads TGTGCCAGCAGCGAGGGACAGGGCAACACCGGGGAGCTGTTTTTT.

At least ten counts were recorded for this clonotype. The chain links TRBV5-1 to TRBJ2-3; D perhaps matches TRBD1 (6 bases). Germline V CDR1 and CDR2: SGHRS, YFSETQ. The CDR3 runs to 13 residues. With 1 base removed from V and 4 bases from J, the gap between germline ends came to 7 bases. CDR3 region: CASSLTGSDTQYF. Here the CDR3 DNA reads TGCGCCAGCAGCTTGACAGGGTCAGATACGCAGTATTTT.

The chain links TRBV6-1 to TRBJ2-6; tentatively, D is TRBD1 or TRBD2 (5 bases each). Trimming cost V 6 bases and J 0 bases, with 18 bases left between them. From germline, CDR1 is MNHNS and CDR2 SASEGT. The length of the CDR3 is 18 residues. CDR3 DNA: TGTGCCAGCAGCGACGTGAGGGGTGTGCCCTCTGGGGCCAACGTCCTGACTTTC. Its protein is CASSDVRGVPSGANVLTF.

The V and J genes are TRBV5-1 and TRBJ2-5; D unresolved. CDR3 length: 14 amino acids. Germline V gene lookup returns CDR1 SGHRS and CDR2 YFSETQ. The V end lost 2 bases, the J end lost 4 bases, and 12 bases lay between the germline ends. CDR3 bases: TGCGCCAGCAGCTTCCAGTCGGATCTAGAGACCCAGTACTTC. This translates into CASSFQSDLETQYF.

This clonotype was seen only a few times. This sequence joins TRBV13 and TRBJ2-1; the D is unclear. V shed 5 bases and J shed 0 bases, with 17 bases lying between them. Germline CDR1 is PRHDT and CDR2 is FYEKMQ (reference sequence). This CDR3 is built from 17 residues. The CDR3 protein is CASSPTRLPTSYNEQFF. Written as DNA, the CDR3 is TGTGCCAGCAGCCCCACTCGCCTTCCAACCTCCTACAATGAGCAGTTCTTC. The full variable domain, its missing parts supplied by reference TRBV13 and TRBJ2-1, is AAGVIQSPRHLIKEKRETATLKCYPIPRHDTVYWYQQGPGQDPQFLISFYEKMQSDKGSIPDRFSAQQFSDYHSELNMSSLELGDSALYFCASSPTRLPTSYNEQFFGPGTRLTVL.

The genes are TRBV29-1 and TRBJ2-7, with 7 positions matching TRBD2. Germline values: CDR1 SQVTM, CDR2 ANQGSEA. J lost 3 bases, V lost 6 bases, and 11 bases had no gene match. The CDR3 is 14 amino acids. CDR3 sequence: CSVGGLGRDYEQYF. DNA for the CDR3: TGCAGCGTCGGCGGACTAGGGAGGGACTACGAGCAGTACTTC.

The rearrangement uses TRBV18 and TRBJ1-1; the D gene is possibly TRBD1 (5 bases). V gave up 3 bases and J gave up 4 bases, with 9 bases separating them. CDR1 and CDR2 (germline): KGHSH, LQKENI. CDR3 size: 13 residues. The CDR3 is CASSPPDITEAFF. The CDR3 DNA sequence: TGTGCCAGCTCACCTCCGGACATCACTGAAGCTTTCTTT. Full variable domain (remainder filled in from reference TRBV18 and TRBJ1-1): NAGVMQNPRHLVRRRGQEARLRCSPMKGHSHVYWYRQLPEEGLKFMVYLQKENIIDESGMPKERFSAEFPKEGPSILRIQQVVRGDSAAYFCASSPPDITEAFFGQGTRLTVV.

V gene TRBV30 combines with J gene TRBJ1-2, with a tentative D call TRBD1 (5 bases). CDR1 GTSNPN and CDR2 SVGIG come from the germline V gene (reference sequence). Trimming pared 3 bases from V and 9 bases from J, leaving 14 bases between. This CDR3 comprises 12 residues. The CDR3 spells CAWSVGAFSYTF. For the CDR3, the DNA is TGTGCCTGGAGCGTCGGGGCCTTTAGCTACACCTTC.